A single T cell receptor (beta chain) is shown here with its context. Participants spanned ages about 18 to 90 years and resided in about 24 US areas. This table comes from immunoSEQ multiplex PCR, and its TCRdb copy is limited to in-frame clones, with some not included. The repertoire includes about 220,000 clones, 70% to 85% of them detected once, and about 1.3% sits in the top ten. The source of the sample is a study of blood T cell repertoires in COVID-19. Trimming cost V 6 bases and J 4 bases; bases outside gene matches: 11. Germline loops: CDR1 SQVTM, CDR2 ANQGSEA. The CDR3 length is 14 residues.

The source of this sequence is a woman between 40 and 50 years old with acute COVID-19. Sequenced material: PBMCs or T cells enriched from blood (not recorded which). The rearrangement uses TRBV29-1 and TRBJ2-5; TRBD1 matches at 7 bases. The CDR3 is CSVRRPDRAETQYF. CDR3 nucleotides: TGCAGCGTGCGTCGACCCGACAGGGCAGAGACCCAGTACTTC.